The 18 T cell receptor beta chains in this list originate from one sample, sequenced in a study of blood T cell repertoires in COVID-19. Generated by immunoSEQ multiplex PCR, the TCRdb table keeps only in-frame clones and is missing some. The profile covers about 160,000 clones, with over 70% appearing a single time and less than 3% taken by the ten largest. Input material: peripheral blood. The origin of the receptors is a woman aged 55-70 years with acute or convalescent COVID-19.

This sequence joins TRBV28 and TRBJ2-3; 8 bases agree with TRBD2. The CDR3 length is 20 residues. Trimming at V came to 5 bases and at J to 0 bases, leaving 19 bases not matched to a gene. Germline loops: CDR1 MDHEN, CDR2 SYDVKM. CDR3 loop: CASSPIMSGGDLGSTDTQYF. The CDR3 nucleotides are TGTGCCAGCAGTCCCATTATGAGCGGGGGAGACCTGGGGAGCACAGATACGCAGTATTTT.

The rearrangement joins TRBV7-2 to TRBJ2-7; 8 bases match TRBD1. Germline CDR1 reads SGHTA; CDR2 reads FQGNSA. CDR3 length: 14 amino acids. J lost 3 bases, V lost 5 bases, and 6 bases had no gene match. The DNA for the CDR3 is TGTGCCAGCAGCCCCGGACAGGGTTACTACGAGCAGTACTTC. It codes for CASSPGQGYYEQYF.

The CDR3 coding sequence is TGTGCCAGCAGCTTAGCGGGGGCAAGTGCGGCTTTCTTT. Translation gives CASSLAGASAAFF. This rearrangement joins TRBV7-8 to TRBJ1-1, with D maybe TRBD1 (6 bases). Germline loops: CDR1 SGHVS, CDR2 FQNEAQ. V was trimmed by 0 bases and J by 11 bases, leaving 13 bases between them. CDR3 length equals 13 residues.

The chain carries TRBV19 and TRBJ1-2; D gene uncertain. Trimming stripped 1 base from V and 3 bases from J, with 21 bases between. The CDR3 totals 18 residues. Germline values: CDR1 LNHDA, CDR2 SQIVND (reference sequence). The CDR3 DNA reads as TGTGCCAGTAGTATAGGTTCGACTCTCCAACCGAGGCACTATGGCTACACCTTC. Its protein is CASSIGSTLQPRHYGYTF.

This rearrangement joins TRBV15 to TRBJ1-5; 9 bases are shared with TRBD1. CDR3 length: 19 amino acids. Germline V lookup: CDR1 LNHNV, CDR2 YYDKDF (reference sequence). J was trimmed by 5 bases and V by 0 bases; bases with no gene match: 14. The CDR3 region has the DNA TGTGCCACCAGCAGAGATCCCAATGCGGGACAGGGAGAACATCAGCCCCAGCATTTT. As protein: CATSRDPNAGQGEHQPQHF.

The chain is built from TRBV7-2 and TRBJ2-1, with 8 bases fitting TRBD1. The length of the CDR3 is 15 residues. In germline, CDR1 is SGHTA, CDR2 FQGNSA. Trimming removed 5 bases from V and 8 bases from J; junction bases left unmatched: 11. The CDR3 loop is CASSLQTGESDEQFF. Written as DNA, the CDR3 is TGTGCCAGCAGCCTTCAGACAGGGGAAAGCGATGAGCAGTTCTTC.

The chain is built from TRBV27 and TRBJ1-2; 7 bases map to TRBD1. From germline, CDR1 is MNHEY and CDR2 SMNVEV (reference sequence). Trimming took 3 bases from V and 5 from J; bases not matched to a gene: 9. The CDR3 loop spans 15 amino acids. CDR3 sequence reads: CASSLHRDREYGYTF. CDR3 DNA: TGTGCCAGCAGTTTGCACCGGGACAGAGAATATGGCTACACCTTC.

The J gene is TRBJ1-2, the V gene TRBV6-2 or TRBV6-3; D call uncertain. The germline gives CDR1 MNHEY, CDR2 SVGEGT. CDR3 length: 11 amino acids. The ends were cut back, 5 bases at V and 9 bases at J, with 10 bases in the middle. CDR3 coding DNA: TGTGCCAGCAGTACACCGGGGAGCTACACCTTC. Encoded protein: CASSTPGSYTF.

The V and J genes are TRBV7-9 and TRBJ2-7, with D possibly matching TRBD1 (5 bases). The CDR3 spans 14 residues. The ends were cut back, 4 bases at V and 3 bases at J, with 13 bases in the middle. Germline V gene data show CDR1 as SEHNR and CDR2 as FQNEAQ (reference sequence). The CDR3 is CASSSYRRFYEQYF. The CDR3 coding sequence is TGTGCCAGCAGCTCCTACAGGCGCTTCTACGAGCAGTACTTC.

In this sample, this clone turned up once. The CDR3 loop reads CASSVDASERGGGGTQYF. The CDR3 coding sequence is TGTGCCAGCAGCGTAGACGCGTCGGAGCGGGGGGGTGGCGGGACCCAGTACTTC. The genes are TRBV9 and TRBJ2-5, with 10 positions matching TRBD2. The germline V gene encodes CDR1 SGDLS and CDR2 YYNGEE. This CDR3 spans 18 amino acids. J was trimmed by 7 bases and V by 0 bases; bases with no gene match: 15.

The CDR3 coding sequence is TGCGCCAGCAGCCGTTTTGTCTCGGCAGATACGCAGTATTTT. It yields the protein CASSRFVSADTQYF. The chain has TRBV5-1 and TRBJ2-3; D call uncertain. Germline CDR1 is SGHRS and CDR2 is YFSETQ. V was pared by 4 bases and J by 4 bases, with 13 bases between. The CDR3 contains 14 residues. Drawing the rest from reference TRBV5-1 and TRBJ2-3, the complete variable domain is KAGVTQTPRYLIKTRGQQVTLSCSPISGHRSVSWYQQTPGQGLQFLFEYFSETQRNKGNFPGRFSGRQFSNSRSEMNVSTLELGDSALYLCASSRFVSADTQYFGPGTRLTVL.

The J gene is TRBJ2-7, the V gene TRBV19; possibly TRBD2 for D (5 bases). The length of the CDR3 is 16 residues. Deletions cut 3 bases from V and 0 bases from J, with 15 bases between. Germline V gives CDR1 LNHDA, CDR2 SQIVND (reference sequence). The CDR3 DNA follows: TGTGCCAGTAGTATGGAAGGACTGAAGGCCTCCTACGAGCAGTACTTC. As protein: CASSMEGLKASYEQYF.

The rearrangement links TRBV5-4 to TRBJ1-4, with 7 bases identical to TRBD1. Germline CDR1 SGHNT, CDR2 YYREEE (reference sequence). The V and J ends lost 4 bases and 0 bases, in that order; junction bases with no gene match: 6. The CDR3 loop spans 16 amino acids. CDR3: CASSPGQRSTNEKLFF. Written as DNA, the CDR3 is TGTGCCAGCAGCCCGGGACAGCGGTCAACTAATGAAAAACTGTTTTTT. Combining the CDR3 with reference TRBV5-4 and TRBJ1-4 gives the whole variable domain ETGVTQSPTHLIKTRGQQVTLRCSSQSGHNTVSWYQQALGQGPQFIFQYYREEENGRGNFPPRFSGLQFPNYSSELNVNALELDDSALYLCASSPGQRSTNEKLFFGSGTQLSVL.

The rearrangement links TRBV19 to TRBJ1-2, with TRBD1 matching 7 bases. Germline CDR1 is LNHDA and CDR2 is SQIVND (reference sequence). The V and J ends lost 5 bases and 0 bases, in that order; junction bases with no gene match: 6. The CDR3 loop spans 15 amino acids. The CDR3 region is CASSVGQVANYGYTF. CDR3 nucleotides: TGTGCCAGTAGTGTCGGACAGGTGGCTAACTATGGCTACACCTTC.

In DNA form, the CDR3 reads TGTGCCAGCAGGACACCTAACACTGAAGCTTTCTTT. Encoded protein: CASRTPNTEAFF. The chain joins TRBV12-3 or TRBV12-4 to TRBJ1-1; D gene ambiguous. Trimming took 6 bases from V and 2 from J, leaving 7 bases between them. The CDR3 loop spans 12 amino acids.

V usage is TRBV6-5 and J usage is TRBJ2-2, with D possibly being TRBD1 (5 bases). Germline V gives CDR1 MNHEY, CDR2 SVGAGI. V was shortened by 1 base and J by 2 bases, with 8 bases between the two germline ends. The CDR3 covers 15 residues. This CDR3 is CASSYLQVNTGELFF. CDR3 sequence (DNA): TGTGCCAGCAGTTACTTACAGGTCAACACCGGGGAGCTGTTTTTT.

With respect to this clone: The sample contains more than one DNA sequence encoding this CDR3. The gene calls are TRBV6-5 and TRBJ1-3; TRBD1 might be the D (6 bases). This CDR3 has 14 amino acids. V was clipped by 6 bases and J by 1 base, with 10 bases between them. Germline V gives CDR1 MNHEY, CDR2 SVGAGI. In DNA, the CDR3 is TGTGCCAGCAGGACAGGTTATTCTGGAAACACCATATATTTT. This gives the protein CASRTGYSGNTIYF.

A few counts support this clone. The chain couples TRBV27 to TRBJ1-6, with D possibly matching TRBD1 (5 bases). V lost 2 bases to trimming and J lost 8 bases, with 13 bases between them. The CDR3 has 15 residues. Per the germline V gene, CDR1 is MNHEY and CDR2 is SMNVEV (reference sequence). This CDR3 reads CASSLRWRGDSPLHF. In DNA, the CDR3 is TGTGCCAGCAGTTTACGTTGGCGGGGGGATTCACCCCTCCACTTT.